The clone carrying this T cell receptor beta chain was recorded once. CDR3 length: 12 amino acids. In germline, CDR1 is MNHEY, CDR2 SVGAGI. J was trimmed by 0 bases and V by 10 bases; bases with no gene match: 2. PCR was performed using 60 Vbeta and 13 Jbeta primers. Assay used: immunoSEQ multiplex PCR; TCRdb lists only in-frame clones, some missing. This sample has approximately 100,000 clones, with approximately 85% found just once. These data are taken from a study of cytomegalovirus exposure and HLA in healthy donors. This receptor was obtained from a man aged 45-65 years in good health and CMV-seronegative. The genes are TRBV6-5 and TRBJ1-2; 7 bases are a match to TRBD1. Sequenced input: PBMCs. Here the CDR3 DNA reads TGTGCCACCGGACAGGCTAACTATGGCTACACCTTC. The encoded protein is CATGQANYGYTF.